Shown below are 30 T cell receptor beta chains from a single sample sequenced in a study of blood T cell repertoires in COVID-19. Libraries were prepared by immunoSEQ multiplex PCR; TCRdb keeps only in-frame clonotypes and omits some of them. The sample records 50,000 to 70,000 clones, 80% to 95% being singletons. The specimen was peripheral blood. The source of these receptors is a woman aged 80 or over with active COVID-19.

In its sample, this clone was seen once. The chain has TRBV6-4 and TRBJ2-3; weak D call: TRBD2 (6 bases). CDR1 MRHNA and CDR2 SNTAGT come from the germline V gene. The length of the CDR3 is 14 residues. V lost 2 bases and J lost 1, with 7 bases in between. In DNA, the CDR3 is TGTGCCAGCAGTGACGGCGGGGGCACAGATACGCAGTATTTT. Translating gives CASSDGGGTDTQYF.

The chain employs TRBV28 and TRBJ2-5; 8 positions agree with TRBD1. V lost 5 bases, J lost 2 bases, and 7 bases stayed unmatched. Germline CDR1 and CDR2: MDHEN and SYDVKM. There are 15 residues in the CDR3. CDR3 bases: TGTGCCAGCAGTGGGCAGGGGGCGCATCAAGAGACCCAGTACTTC. Protein product: CASSGQGAHQETQYF.

The genes are TRBV4-2 and TRBJ2-1; a weak D match, TRBD1 (6 bases). This CDR3 has 16 amino acids. From germline, CDR1 is LGHNA and CDR2 YNFKEQ. V shed 4 bases and J shed 2 bases, with 15 bases lying between them. The CDR3 region has the DNA TGTGCCAGCAGCCGAGAACCGGGACAAGCCTACAATGAGCAGTTCTTC. This sequence encodes CASSREPGQAYNEQFF.

This chain joins TRBV2 and TRBJ2-7; 9 bases fit TRBD2. With V trimmed by 5 bases and J by 7 bases, 21 bases remained unmatched. Germline V gene data show CDR1 as SNHLY and CDR2 as FYNNEI. The CDR3 totals 18 residues. The CDR3 DNA reads as TGTGCCAGCAGTCCTACATTGTGGGCTAGCGGGGAAGCAAGGGAGCAGTACGTC. Translating it yields CASSPTLWASGEAREQYV.

This clone was recorded only once. The chain links TRBV5-1 to TRBJ1-4, with a tentative D call TRBD1 (5 bases). Germline lookup yields CDR1 SGHRS and CDR2 YFSETQ. V dropped 4 bases and J dropped 3 bases, with 10 bases sitting between them. The CDR3 totals 14 residues. In nucleotides, the CDR3 is TGCGCCAGCAGCAGCCAGGGCTCTAATGAAAAACTGTTTTTT. It is translated as CASSSQGSNEKLFF. Supplemented by reference TRBV5-1 and TRBJ1-4, the full variable domain reads KAGVTQTPRYLIKTRGQQVTLSCSPISGHRSVSWYQQTPGQGLQFLFEYFSETQRNKGNFPGRFSGRQFSNSRSEMNVSTLELGDSALYLCASSSQGSNEKLFFGSGTQLSVL.

CDR3 protein: CASSLGQGGPYGYTF. The CDR3 DNA sequence: TGTGCCAGCAGCTTGGGACAGGGTGGTCCCTATGGCTACACCTTC. The J gene is TRBJ1-2, the V gene TRBV5-4; 7 bases are a match to TRBD1. Per germline, CDR1 SGHNT and CDR2 YYREEE (reference sequence). V lost 0 bases and J lost 4; bases outside the gene matches: 6. The length of the CDR3 is 15 residues.

The chain has TRBV18 and TRBJ1-6, with 7 bases aligning to TRBD1. With 3 bases clipped from V and 8 bases from J, the junction kept 7 bases outside the gene matches. Germline assignment: CDR1 KGHSH and CDR2 LQKENI. This CDR3 is built from 15 residues. The CDR3 loop reads CASSPNRGQDSPLHF. The CDR3, as DNA: TGTGCCAGCTCACCGAACAGGGGCCAAGATTCACCCCTCCACTTT. Supplemented by reference TRBV18 and TRBJ1-6, the full variable domain reads NAGVMQNPRHLVRRRGQEARLRCSPMKGHSHVYWYRQLPEEGLKFMVYLQKENIIDESGMPKERFSAEFPKEGPSILRIQQVVRGDSAAYFCASSPNRGQDSPLHFGNGTRLTVT.

The chain links TRBV11-2 to TRBJ2-7; 7 bases agree with TRBD2. The CDR3 extends over 16 amino acids. Germline V gene data show CDR1 as SGHAT and CDR2 as FQNNGV. The V segment lost 5 bases and the J segment 6 bases; nucleotides outside the gene matches: 16. The CDR3 DNA reads TGTGCCAGCAGCCTGGCCGGGGGGTCCCGGGGTAGCGAGCAGTACTTC. Translation gives CASSLAGGSRGSEQYF.

DNA for the CDR3: TGTGCCAGCAGACGGACAGGGAGCACCGGGGAGCTGTTTTTT. Protein sequence: CASRRTGSTGELFF. The V gene is TRBV5-5, the J gene TRBJ2-2, with 8 bases identical to TRBD1. Trimming took 5 bases from V and 4 from J; bases not matched to a gene: 4. In germline, CDR1 is SGHKS, CDR2 YYEKEE (reference sequence). The CDR3 is made up of 14 amino acids.

CDR3 sequence (DNA): TGTGCCAGTAGTATGGCGGCGGGTCGGAACAATGAGCAGTTCTTC. It encodes CASSMAAGRNNEQFF. This chain links TRBV19 with TRBJ2-1; D perhaps matches TRBD2 (5 bases). The CDR3 loop spans 15 amino acids. Germline CDR1 reads LNHDA; CDR2 reads SQIVND (reference sequence). Trimming pared 3 bases from V and 5 bases from J, leaving 14 bases between. Full variable domain (rest looked up from reference TRBV19 and TRBJ2-1): DGGITQSPKYLFRKEGQNVTLSCEQNLNHDAMYWYRQDPGQGLRLIYYSQIVNDFQKGDIAEGYSVSREKKESFPLTVTSAQKNPTAFYLCASSMAAGRNNEQFFGPGTRLTVL.

The rearrangement links TRBV7-8 to TRBJ2-3, with unresolved D. CDR3 length: 14 amino acids. V was cut by 6 bases and J by 0 bases, with 10 bases left in between. Germline CDR1 is SGHVS and CDR2 is FQNEAQ. The CDR3 DNA sequence: TGTGCCAGCAGGCCCCACGAGAGCACAGATACGCAGTATTTT. Encoded protein: CASRPHESTDTQYF.

The CDR3 coding sequence is TGTGCCAGCTCACCACCGACAGGGGAGGGGCGCTATGGCTACACCTTC. Translating it yields CASSPPTGEGRYGYTF. The rearrangement uses TRBV18 and TRBJ1-2; TRBD1 matches at 8 bases. This CDR3 is built from 16 residues. Germline CDR1 and CDR2: KGHSH and LQKENI. V gave up 0 bases and J gave up 4 bases; unmatched junction bases: 7.

The rearrangement uses TRBV28 and TRBJ2-7; D call uncertain. The CDR3 runs 11 residues. Germline values: CDR1 MDHEN, CDR2 SYDVKM. Trimming stripped 6 bases from V and 6 bases from J, with 9 bases between. The CDR3: CASRRLIEQYF. The CDR3 DNA follows: TGTGCCAGCAGGCGTTTGATCGAGCAGTACTTC.

The V gene is TRBV3-1 (or the pseudogene TRBV3-2), the J gene TRBJ1-3; D is unresolved. This CDR3 comprises 13 residues. The germline V gene has CDR1 LGHDT and CDR2 YNNKEL (reference sequence). Trimming pared 0 bases from V and 8 bases from J, leaving 8 bases between. The DNA of the CDR3 is TGTGCCAGCAGCCAAGATGGGCGGGACACCATATATTTT. It specifies CASSQDGRDTIYF.

J is TRBJ2-1 and V is TRBV2, with TRBD1 as a possible D gene (5 bases). The germline V and J ends were trimmed by 4 bases and 0 bases, with 10 bases remaining between them. This CDR3 has 15 amino acids. The germline gives CDR1 SNHLY, CDR2 FYNNEI. The CDR3 coding sequence is TGTGCCAGCAGTGCCGACAGAGGCTCCTACAATGAGCAGTTCTTC. Encoded protein: CASSADRGSYNEQFF.

The rearrangement links TRBV19 to TRBJ1-3; D is uncertain. V was clipped by 3 bases and J by 2 bases, with 14 bases between them. This CDR3 contains 16 residues. CDR1 and CDR2 from the germline V gene are LNHDA and SQIVND (reference sequence). This CDR3 reads CASSIVQPSAGNTIYF. The CDR3 DNA reads as TGTGCCAGTAGTATCGTACAACCGAGCGCTGGAAACACCATATATTTT.

This clone was counted a few times. The V call is TRBV5-4, the J call TRBJ2-7, with TRBD1 matching 7 bases. This CDR3 is built from 12 residues. The V and J ends lost 4 bases and 4 bases, in that order; junction bases with no gene match: 2. The germline gives CDR1 SGHNT, CDR2 YYREEE (reference sequence). The CDR3 DNA reads as TGTGCCAGCAGCCGGACAGGATACGAGCAGTACGTC. Amino acids: CASSRTGYEQYV.

V and J are TRBV6-2 or TRBV6-3 and TRBJ1-2; D gene ambiguous. The CDR3 covers 12 residues. The ends were cut back, 4 bases at V and 2 bases at J, with 5 bases in the middle. Germline CDR1 MNHEY, CDR2 SVGEGT. The CDR3 spells CASSWPNYGYTF. CDR3 coding DNA: TGTGCCAGCAGTTGGCCAAACTATGGCTACACCTTC.

The count of this clone is one. The chain has TRBV5-6 and TRBJ2-7; 14 bases agree with TRBD2. This CDR3 has 16 residues. V shed 4 bases and J 8 bases; nucleotides not matched to a gene: 11. Germline assignment: CDR1 SGHDT and CDR2 YYEEEE. The CDR3 is CASSRDRGLAGAQQYF. The CDR3 nucleotides are TGTGCCAGCAGCCGGGACAGGGGACTAGCGGGAGCCCAGCAGTACTTC.

The chain is built from TRBV12-3 or TRBV12-4 and TRBJ1-2, with D possibly matching TRBD1 (5 bases). Trimming pared 3 bases from V and 0 bases from J, leaving 5 bases between. CDR3 length equals 13 residues. CDR3 sequence: CASSLDTNYGYTF. The DNA for the CDR3 is TGTGCCAGCAGTTTGGACACTAACTATGGCTACACCTTC.

V usage is TRBV5-6 and J usage is TRBJ2-1; the D gene is possibly TRBD1 (5 bases). CDR3 length equals 16 residues. Trimming cost V 3 bases and J 4 bases, with 17 bases left between them. Germline lookup yields CDR1 SGHDT and CDR2 YYEEEE. This chain's CDR3 is CASSSFGRDKYNEQFF. DNA for the CDR3: TGTGCCAGCAGCTCCTTCGGCAGGGATAAATACAATGAGCAGTTCTTC.

The V call is TRBV14, the J call TRBJ1-2, with 8 nucleotides matching TRBD1. This CDR3 spans 19 amino acids. Germline CDR1 and CDR2: SGHDN and FVKESK. The V gene end was trimmed by 0 bases and the J gene end by 1 base; junction bases not matched to a gene: 13. For the CDR3, the DNA is TGTGCCAGCAGCCAAGATCAGGGGCCGACAGGGGTATTTAACTATGGCTACACCTTC. This sequence encodes CASSQDQGPTGVFNYGYTF. Looking up the rest from reference TRBV14 and TRBJ1-2 gives the full variable domain: EAGVTQFPSHSVIEKGQTVTLRCDPISGHDNLYWYRRVMGKEIKFLLHFVKESKQDESGMPNNRFLAERTGGTYSTLKVQPAELEDSGVYFCASSQDQGPTGVFNYGYTFGSGTRLTVV.

The chain couples TRBV27 to TRBJ2-5; a weak D match, TRBD2 (5 bases). The CDR3 extends over 15 amino acids. Germline V gene data show CDR1 as MNHEY and CDR2 as SMNVEV (reference sequence). Trimming left V 5 bases short and J 3 bases short, with 16 bases between. CDR3 sequence (DNA): TGTGCCAGCAGTCCAACCCACAGCGGAGAAGAGACCCAGTACTTC. This encodes CASSPTHSGEETQYF.

The chain uses TRBV5-1 and TRBJ1-1; D is possibly TRBD1 (5 bases). Germline V gives CDR1 SGHRS, CDR2 YFSETQ. This CDR3 comprises 14 residues. With 4 bases removed from V and 3 bases from J, the gap between germline ends came to 13 bases. CDR3 in DNA: TGCGCCAGCAGCCCCGGACATAGGGACACTGAAGCTTTCTTT. As protein: CASSPGHRDTEAFF.

The rearrangement uses TRBV19 and TRBJ2-2; D is possibly TRBD2 (6 bases). Germline V gives CDR1 LNHDA, CDR2 SQIVND (reference sequence). The CDR3 runs to 16 residues. With 3 bases removed from V and 1 base from J, the gap between germline ends came to 12 bases. CDR3 loop: CASSILAGLNTGELFF. CDR3 bases: TGTGCCAGTAGTATTTTGGCGGGGCTGAACACCGGGGAGCTGTTTTTT.

For the CDR3, the DNA is TGTGCCAGCAGCTCGACAGGGGAGGATTCACCCCTCCACTTT. As protein: CASSSTGEDSPLHF. The rearrangement links TRBV11-3 to TRBJ1-6, with TRBD1 identical over 8 bases. The V and J ends lost 4 bases and 8 bases, in that order; junction bases with no gene match: 4. Germline V gives CDR1 SGHNT, CDR2 YENEEA. This CDR3 is built from 14 residues.

The gene calls are TRBV19 and TRBJ2-1; TRBD2 agrees at 11 bases. Germline V gene lookup returns CDR1 LNHDA and CDR2 SQIVND (reference sequence). J gave up 6 bases and V 5 bases, and 6 bases lay outside the gene matches. This CDR3 is built from 15 residues. In nucleotides, the CDR3 is TGTGCCAGTAGTCCAACTAGCGGGAGATCCAATGAGCAGTTCTTC. Its protein product is CASSPTSGRSNEQFF.

This chain's CDR3 is CASSPTGGWADTQYF. The CDR3 bases are TGTGCCAGCAGTCCGACAGGGGGCTGGGCAGATACGCAGTATTTT. This rearrangement joins TRBV7-9 to TRBJ2-3; 10 nucleotides line up with TRBD1. Losses at the gene ends were 6 bases for V and 4 bases for J; bases not matched to a gene: 7. This CDR3 spans 15 amino acids. Germline V gene lookup returns CDR1 SEHNR and CDR2 FQNEAQ (reference sequence).

The chain couples TRBV5-1 to TRBJ2-3; 10 nucleotides align to TRBD2. This CDR3 contains 15 residues. Per the germline V gene, CDR1 is SGHRS and CDR2 is YFSETQ. With 1 base clipped from V and 4 bases from J, the junction kept 3 bases outside the gene matches. The CDR3 spells CASSLQAGGSDTQYF. In DNA, the CDR3 is TGCGCCAGCAGCTTGCAAGCGGGGGGGTCAGATACGCAGTATTTT.

The V gene is TRBV7-2, the J gene TRBJ2-3; D possibly corresponds to TRBD2 (5 bases). Per germline, CDR1 SGHTA and CDR2 FQGNSA. V was pared by 6 bases and J by 8 bases, with 18 bases between. The CDR3 is 14 residues long. The CDR3 coding sequence is TGTGCCAGCAGTCCAGACTACACCGCGGGTACGCAGTATTTT. Translation gives CASSPDYTAGTQYF.